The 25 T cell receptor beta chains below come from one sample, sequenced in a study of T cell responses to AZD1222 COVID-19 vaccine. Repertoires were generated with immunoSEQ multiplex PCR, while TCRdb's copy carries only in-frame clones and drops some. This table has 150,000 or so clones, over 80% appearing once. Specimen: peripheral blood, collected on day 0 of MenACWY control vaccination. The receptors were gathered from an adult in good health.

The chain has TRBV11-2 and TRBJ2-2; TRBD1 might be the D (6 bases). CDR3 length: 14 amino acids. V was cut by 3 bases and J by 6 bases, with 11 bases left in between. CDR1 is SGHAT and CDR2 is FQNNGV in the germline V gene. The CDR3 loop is CASSLQGRPGELFF. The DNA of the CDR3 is TGTGCCAGCAGCTTGCAGGGGCGCCCCGGGGAGCTGTTTTTT. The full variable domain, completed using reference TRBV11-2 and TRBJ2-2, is EAGVAQSPRYKIIEKRQSVAFWCNPISGHATLYWYQQILGQGPKLLIQFQNNGVVDDSQLPKDRFSAERLKGVDSTLKIQPAKLEDSAVYLCASSLQGRPGELFFGEGSRLTVL.

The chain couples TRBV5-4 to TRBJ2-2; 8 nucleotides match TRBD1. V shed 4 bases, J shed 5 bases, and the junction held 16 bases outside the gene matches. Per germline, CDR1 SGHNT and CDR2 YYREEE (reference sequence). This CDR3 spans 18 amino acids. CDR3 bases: TGTGCCAGCAGCCACGGTCGATCAGGACAGGGAGAAACCGGGGAGCTGTTTTTT. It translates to CASSHGRSGQGETGELFF. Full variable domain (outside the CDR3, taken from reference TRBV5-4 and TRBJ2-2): ETGVTQSPTHLIKTRGQQVTLRCSSQSGHNTVSWYQQALGQGPQFIFQYYREEENGRGNFPPRFSGLQFPNYSSELNVNALELDDSALYLCASSHGRSGQGETGELFFGEGSRLTVL.

The CDR3 region has the DNA TGTGCCAGCAGCCAATCATTTACAGGGGACGAGCAGTACTTC. This gives the protein CASSQSFTGDEQYF. V is TRBV14 and J is TRBJ2-7, with 7 positions matching TRBD1. Trimming at V came to 2 bases and at J to 5 bases, leaving 6 bases not matched to a gene. The CDR3 sequence is 14 residues long. Germline CDR1 is SGHDN and CDR2 is FVKESK.

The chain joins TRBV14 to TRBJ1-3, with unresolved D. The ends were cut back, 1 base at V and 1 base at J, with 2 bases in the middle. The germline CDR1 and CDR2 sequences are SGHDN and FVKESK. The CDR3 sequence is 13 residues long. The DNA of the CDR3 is TGTGCCAGCAGCCAAGGTTCTGGAAACACCATATATTTT. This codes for CASSQGSGNTIYF.

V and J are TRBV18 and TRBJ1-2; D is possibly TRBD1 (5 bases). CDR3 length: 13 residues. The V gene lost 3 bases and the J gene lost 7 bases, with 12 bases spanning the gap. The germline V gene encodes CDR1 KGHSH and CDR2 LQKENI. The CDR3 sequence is CASSPRGAGGYTF. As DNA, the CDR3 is TGTGCCAGCTCACCTCGCGGGGCGGGTGGCTACACCTTC.

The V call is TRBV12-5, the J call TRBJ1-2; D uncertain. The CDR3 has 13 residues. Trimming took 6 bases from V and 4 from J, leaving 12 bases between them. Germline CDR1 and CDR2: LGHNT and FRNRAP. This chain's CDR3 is CASGLDIFYGYTF. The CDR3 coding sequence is TGTGCTAGTGGCCTTGACATCTTCTATGGCTACACCTTC.

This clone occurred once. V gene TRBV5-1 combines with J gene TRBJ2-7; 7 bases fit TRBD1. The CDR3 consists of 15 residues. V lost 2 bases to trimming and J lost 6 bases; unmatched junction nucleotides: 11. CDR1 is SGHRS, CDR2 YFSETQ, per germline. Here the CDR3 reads CASSLSYRGEGEQYF. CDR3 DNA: TGCGCCAGCAGCTTATCGTACAGGGGAGAAGGCGAGCAGTACTTC.

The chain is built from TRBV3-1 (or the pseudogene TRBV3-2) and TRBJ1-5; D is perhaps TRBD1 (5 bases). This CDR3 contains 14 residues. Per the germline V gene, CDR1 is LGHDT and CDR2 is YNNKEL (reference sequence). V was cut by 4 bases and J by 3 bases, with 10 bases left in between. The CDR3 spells CASSPGTTNQPQHF. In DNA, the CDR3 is TGTGCCAGCAGCCCTGGGACGACCAATCAGCCCCAGCATTTT.

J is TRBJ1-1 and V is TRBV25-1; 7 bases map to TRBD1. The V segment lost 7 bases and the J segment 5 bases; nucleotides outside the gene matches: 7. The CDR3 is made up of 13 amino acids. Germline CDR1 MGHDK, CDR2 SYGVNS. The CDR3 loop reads CASIETGRTEAFF. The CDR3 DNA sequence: TGTGCCAGCATTGAGACAGGGAGGACTGAAGCTTTCTTT.

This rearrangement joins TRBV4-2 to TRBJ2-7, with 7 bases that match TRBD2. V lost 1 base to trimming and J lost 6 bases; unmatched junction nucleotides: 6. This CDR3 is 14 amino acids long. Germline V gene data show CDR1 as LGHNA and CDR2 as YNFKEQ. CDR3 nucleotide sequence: TGTGCCAGCAGCCAAGTAGGAACTAGCGCCGAGCAGTACTTC. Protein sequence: CASSQVGTSAEQYF.

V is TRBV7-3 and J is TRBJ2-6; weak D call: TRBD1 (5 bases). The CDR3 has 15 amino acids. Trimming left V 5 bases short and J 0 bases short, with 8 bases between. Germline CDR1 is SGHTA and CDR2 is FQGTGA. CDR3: CASSRDSSGANVLTF. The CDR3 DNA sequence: TGTGCCAGCAGCCGCGACAGCTCTGGGGCCAACGTCCTGACTTTC.

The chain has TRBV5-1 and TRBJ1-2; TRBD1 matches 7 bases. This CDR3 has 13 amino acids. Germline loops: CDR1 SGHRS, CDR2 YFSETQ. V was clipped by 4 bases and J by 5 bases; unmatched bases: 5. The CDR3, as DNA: TGCGCCAGCAGCCCCTACAGGGGTTATGGCTACACCTTC. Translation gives CASSPYRGYGYTF.

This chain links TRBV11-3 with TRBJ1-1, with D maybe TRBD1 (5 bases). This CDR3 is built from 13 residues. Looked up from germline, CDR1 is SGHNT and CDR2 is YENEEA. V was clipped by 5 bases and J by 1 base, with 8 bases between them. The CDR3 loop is CASSGTANTEAFF. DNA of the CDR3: TGTGCCAGCAGCGGGACGGCGAACACTGAAGCTTTCTTT.

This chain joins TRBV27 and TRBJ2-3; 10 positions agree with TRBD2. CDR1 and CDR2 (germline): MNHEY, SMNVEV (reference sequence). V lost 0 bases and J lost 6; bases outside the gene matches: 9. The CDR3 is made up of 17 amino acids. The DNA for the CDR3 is TGTGCCAGCAGTTTATCGGCTAGCGGGAGAGATCGGGATACGCAGTATTTT. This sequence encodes CASSLSASGRDRDTQYF.

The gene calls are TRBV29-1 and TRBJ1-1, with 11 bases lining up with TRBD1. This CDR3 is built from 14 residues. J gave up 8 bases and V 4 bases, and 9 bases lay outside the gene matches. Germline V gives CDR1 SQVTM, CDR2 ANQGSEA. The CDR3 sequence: CSVVRDRGIKEAFF. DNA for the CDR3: TGCAGCGTTGTGCGGGACAGGGGGATCAAGGAAGCTTTCTTT. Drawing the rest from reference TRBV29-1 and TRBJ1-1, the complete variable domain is SAVISQKPSRDICQRGTSLTIQCQVDSQVTMMFWYRQQPGQSLTLIATANQGSEATYESGFVIDKFPISRPNLTFSTLTVSNMSPEDSSIYLCSVVRDRGIKEAFFGQGTRLTVV.

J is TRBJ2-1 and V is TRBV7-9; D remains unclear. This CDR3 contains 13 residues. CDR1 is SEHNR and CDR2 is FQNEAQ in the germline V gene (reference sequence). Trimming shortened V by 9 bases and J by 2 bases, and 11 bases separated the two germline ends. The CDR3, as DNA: TGTGCCAGGAAAGAACGAGCCTACAATGAGCAGTTCTTC. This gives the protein CARKERAYNEQFF.

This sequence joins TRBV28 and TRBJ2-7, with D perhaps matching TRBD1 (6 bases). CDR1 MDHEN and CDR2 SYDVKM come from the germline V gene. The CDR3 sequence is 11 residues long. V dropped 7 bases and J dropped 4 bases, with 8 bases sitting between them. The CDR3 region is CASTTGYEQYF. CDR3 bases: TGTGCCAGCACGACAGGATACGAGCAGTACTTC.

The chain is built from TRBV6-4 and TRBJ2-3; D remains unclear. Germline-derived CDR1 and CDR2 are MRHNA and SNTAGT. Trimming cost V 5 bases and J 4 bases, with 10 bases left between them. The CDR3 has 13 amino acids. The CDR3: CASSFRNADTQYF. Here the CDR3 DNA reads TGTGCCAGCAGTTTCAGAAACGCAGATACGCAGTATTTT.

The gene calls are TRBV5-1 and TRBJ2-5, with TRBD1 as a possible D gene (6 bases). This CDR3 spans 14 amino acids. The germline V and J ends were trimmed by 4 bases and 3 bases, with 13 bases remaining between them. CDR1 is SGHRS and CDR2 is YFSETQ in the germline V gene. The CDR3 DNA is TGCGCCAGCAGCCCCGGGGCAGGGGAAGAGACCCAGTACTTC. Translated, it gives CASSPGAGEETQYF.

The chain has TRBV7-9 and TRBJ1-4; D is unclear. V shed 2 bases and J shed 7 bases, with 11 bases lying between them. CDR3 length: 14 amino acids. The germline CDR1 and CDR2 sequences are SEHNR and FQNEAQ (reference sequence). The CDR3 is CASSLQRASEKLFF. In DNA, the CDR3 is TGTGCCAGCAGCTTACAGAGGGCTAGTGAAAAACTGTTTTTT.

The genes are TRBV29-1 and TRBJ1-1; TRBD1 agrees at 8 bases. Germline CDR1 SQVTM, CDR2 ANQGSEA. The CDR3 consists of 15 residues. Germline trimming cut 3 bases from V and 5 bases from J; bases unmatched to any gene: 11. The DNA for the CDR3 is TGCAGCGTTGAGGGGGGCAGGGGGCGGAGGACTGAAGCTTTCTTT. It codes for CSVEGGRGRRTEAFF.

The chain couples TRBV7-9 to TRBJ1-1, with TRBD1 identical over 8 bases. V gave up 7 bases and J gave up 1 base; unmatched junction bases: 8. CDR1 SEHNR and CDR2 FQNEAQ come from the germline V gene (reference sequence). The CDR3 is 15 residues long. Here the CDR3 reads CASTLQGARNTEAFF. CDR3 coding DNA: TGTGCCAGCACCCTCCAGGGGGCGAGGAACACTGAAGCTTTCTTT.

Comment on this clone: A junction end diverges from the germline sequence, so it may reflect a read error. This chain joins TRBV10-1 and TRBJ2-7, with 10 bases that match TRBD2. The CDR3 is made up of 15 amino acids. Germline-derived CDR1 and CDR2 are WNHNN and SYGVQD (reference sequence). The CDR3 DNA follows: TGCGCCAGCAGTGAGGTAGCGGGGGGCTCCCACGAGCAGTACTTC. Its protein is CASSEVAGGSHEQYF.

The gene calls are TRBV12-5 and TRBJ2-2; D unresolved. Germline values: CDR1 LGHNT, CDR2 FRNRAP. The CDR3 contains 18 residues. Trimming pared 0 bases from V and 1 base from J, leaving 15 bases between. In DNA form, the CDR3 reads TGTGCTAGTGGTTTGGTACTGACCGGGCTCGAGAACACCGGGGAGCTGTTTTTT. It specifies CASGLVLTGLENTGELFF. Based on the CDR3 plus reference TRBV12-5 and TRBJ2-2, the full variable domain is DARVTQTPRHKVTEMGQEVTMRCQPILGHNTVFWYRQTMMQGLELLAYFRNRAPLDDSGMPKDRFSAEMPDATLATLKIQPSEPRDSAVYFCASGLVLTGLENTGELFFGEGSRLTVL.

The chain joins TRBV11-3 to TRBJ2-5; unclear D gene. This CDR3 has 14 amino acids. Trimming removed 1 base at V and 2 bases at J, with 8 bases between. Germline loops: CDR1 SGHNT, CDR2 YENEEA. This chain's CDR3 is CASSLGLEQETQYF. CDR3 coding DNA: TGTGCCAGCAGCTTAGGGTTAGAACAAGAGACCCAGTACTTC.